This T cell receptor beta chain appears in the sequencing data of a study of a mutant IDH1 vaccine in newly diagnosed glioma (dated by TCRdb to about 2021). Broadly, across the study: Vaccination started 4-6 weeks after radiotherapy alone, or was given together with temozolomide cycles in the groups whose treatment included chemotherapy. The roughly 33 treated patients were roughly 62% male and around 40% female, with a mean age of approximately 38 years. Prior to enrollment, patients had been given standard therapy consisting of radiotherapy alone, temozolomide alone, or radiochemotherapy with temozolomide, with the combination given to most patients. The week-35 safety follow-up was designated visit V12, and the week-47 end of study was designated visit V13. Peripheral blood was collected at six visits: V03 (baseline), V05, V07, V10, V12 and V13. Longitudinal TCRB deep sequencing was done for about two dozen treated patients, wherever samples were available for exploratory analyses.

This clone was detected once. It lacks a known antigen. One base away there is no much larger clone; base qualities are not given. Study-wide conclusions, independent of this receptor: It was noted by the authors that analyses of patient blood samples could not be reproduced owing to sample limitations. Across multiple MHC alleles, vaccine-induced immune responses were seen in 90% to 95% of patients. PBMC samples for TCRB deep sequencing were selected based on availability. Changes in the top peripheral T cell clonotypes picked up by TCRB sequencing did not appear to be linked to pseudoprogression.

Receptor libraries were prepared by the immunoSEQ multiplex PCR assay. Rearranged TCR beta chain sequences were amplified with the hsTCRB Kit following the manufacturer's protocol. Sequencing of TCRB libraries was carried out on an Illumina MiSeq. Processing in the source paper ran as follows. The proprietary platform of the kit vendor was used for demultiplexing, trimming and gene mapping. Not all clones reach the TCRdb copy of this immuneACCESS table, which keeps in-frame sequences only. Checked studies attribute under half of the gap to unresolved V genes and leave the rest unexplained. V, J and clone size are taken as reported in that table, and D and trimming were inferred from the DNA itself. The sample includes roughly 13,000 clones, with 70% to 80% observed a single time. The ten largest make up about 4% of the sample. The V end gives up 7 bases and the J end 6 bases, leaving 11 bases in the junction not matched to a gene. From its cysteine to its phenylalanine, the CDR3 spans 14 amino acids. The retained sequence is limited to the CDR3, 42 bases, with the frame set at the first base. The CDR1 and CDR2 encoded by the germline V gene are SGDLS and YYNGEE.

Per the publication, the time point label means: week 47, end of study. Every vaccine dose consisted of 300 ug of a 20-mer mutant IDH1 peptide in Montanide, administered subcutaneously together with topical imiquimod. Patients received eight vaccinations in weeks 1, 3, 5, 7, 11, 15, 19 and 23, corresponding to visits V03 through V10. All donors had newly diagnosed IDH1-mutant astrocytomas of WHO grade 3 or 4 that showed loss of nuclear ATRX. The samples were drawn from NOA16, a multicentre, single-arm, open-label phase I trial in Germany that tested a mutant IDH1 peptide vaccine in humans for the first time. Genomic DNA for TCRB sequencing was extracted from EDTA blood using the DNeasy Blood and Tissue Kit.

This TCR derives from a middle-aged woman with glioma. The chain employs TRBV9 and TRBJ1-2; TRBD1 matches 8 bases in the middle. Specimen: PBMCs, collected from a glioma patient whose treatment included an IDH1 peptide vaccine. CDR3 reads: CASGGVGTGNGYTF. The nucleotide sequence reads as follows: TGTGCCAGCGGGGGGGTGGGGACAGGTAATGGCTACACCTTC.